This TCR beta chain derives from a study of shared clonotypes between healthy human individuals. With 10 bases clipped from V and 2 bases from J, the junction kept 13 bases outside the gene matches. The CDR3 length is 16 residues. Germline CDR1 and CDR2: LNHDA and SQIVND (reference sequence). Study processing details: Sequence data from immunoSEQ were junction-only and lacked quality scores; consequently, filtering differed. Clones were read by immunoSEQ multiplex PCR, and TCRdb kept only the in-frame ones, dropping some. D and trimming come from the DNA, and the V and J calls and clone size come from that table. This sample has over a million clones, with more than 95% found just once.

Sample: naive CD4+ T cells sorted from blood. Subset reported: CD45RA+ positively selected. The source of this sequence is a man aged 30 to 45 in good health. The rearrangement links TRBV19 to TRBJ2-5; 10 positions agree with TRBD2. CDR3 DNA sequence: TGTGCCACCCAGGCTAGCGGGAGTACTCGACAAGAGACCCAGTACTTC. Protein: CATQASGSTRQETQYF.